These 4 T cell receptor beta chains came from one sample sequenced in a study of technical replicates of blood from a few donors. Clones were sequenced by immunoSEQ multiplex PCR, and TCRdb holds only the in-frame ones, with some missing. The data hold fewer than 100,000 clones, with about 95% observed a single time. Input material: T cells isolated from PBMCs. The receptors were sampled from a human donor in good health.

CDR3 residues: CASDLRGGRGTDTQYF. The CDR3 DNA reads as TGCGCCAGCGACCTTCGTGGCGGGAGGGGTACAGATACGCAGTATTTT. The chain employs TRBV5-1 and TRBJ2-3, with 9 bases matching TRBD2. CDR1 SGHRS and CDR2 YFSETQ come from the germline V gene. The CDR3 is 16 residues long. The V segment lost 7 bases and the J segment 3 bases; nucleotides outside the gene matches: 12.

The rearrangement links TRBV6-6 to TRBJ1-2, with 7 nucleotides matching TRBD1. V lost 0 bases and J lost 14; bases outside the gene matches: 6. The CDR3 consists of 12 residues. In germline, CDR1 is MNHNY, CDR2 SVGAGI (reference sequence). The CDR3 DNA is TGTGCCAGCAGTTACTCCGAACAGGGGAGGACCTTC. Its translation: CASSYSEQGRTF.

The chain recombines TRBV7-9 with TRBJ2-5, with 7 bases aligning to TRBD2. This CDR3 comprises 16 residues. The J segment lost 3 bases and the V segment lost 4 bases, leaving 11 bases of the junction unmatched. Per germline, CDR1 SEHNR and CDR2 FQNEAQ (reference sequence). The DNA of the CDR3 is TGTGCCAGCAGCTCGGGCGGTGGGAGGGTTGAAGAGACCCAGTACTTC. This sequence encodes CASSSGGGRVEETQYF. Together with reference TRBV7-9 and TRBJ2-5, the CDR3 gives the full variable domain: DTGVSQNPRHKITKRGQNVTFRCDPISEHNRLYWYRQTLGQGPEFLTYFQNEAQLEKSRLLSDRFSAERPKGSFSTLEIQRTEQGDSAMYLCASSSGGGRVEETQYFGPGTRLLVL.

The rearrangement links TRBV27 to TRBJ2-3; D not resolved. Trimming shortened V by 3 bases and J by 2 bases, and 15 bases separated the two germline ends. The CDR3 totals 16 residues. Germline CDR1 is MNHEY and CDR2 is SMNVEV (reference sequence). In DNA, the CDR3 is TGTGCCAGCAGTTTGGGCCAGGCCTTAAACACAGATACGCAGTATTTT. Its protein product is CASSLGQALNTDTQYF.